Following are 30 T cell receptor beta chains from one sample sequenced in a study of persistence of HIV-infected CD4 T cells. Their specific antigens are unknown. The immunoSEQ assay was version 4, run in survey mode. Generated by immunoSEQ multiplex PCR, the TCRdb table keeps only in-frame clones and is missing some. The data show 25,000 to 35,000 clones, about four fifths seen once. Stimulation used approximately 10 ug/mL lysate from CMV-infected fibroblasts. CD40L-negative CD69-negative CD45RO-high memory CD4+ T cells were sorted as populations depleted of antigen-responding cells. The material was CD4+ T cells sorted from PBMCs after roughly 18-hour stimulation, obtained from a patient who received antiretroviral therapy. Receptors originate from an adult man with HIV who was CMV-seropositive.

The genes are TRBV9 and TRBJ1-2; tentatively, D is TRBD1 (5 bases). V lost 4 bases, J lost 2 bases, and 9 bases lay in between. CDR3 length equals 13 residues. Germline CDR1 and CDR2: SGDLS and YYNGEE. CDR3 in amino acids: CASSFQGNYGYTF. The CDR3 DNA reads TGTGCCAGCAGCTTTCAGGGAAACTATGGCTACACCTTC.

This chain connects TRBV2 to TRBJ2-7; D not resolved. Trimming shortened V by 1 base and J by 4 bases, and 8 bases separated the two germline ends. The CDR3 contains 13 residues. Germline CDR1 is SNHLY and CDR2 is FYNNEI. CDR3 coding DNA: TGTGCCAGCAGTGAAGGGGGTCGATACGAGCAGTACTTC. Translation gives CASSEGGRYEQYF.

The CDR3 DNA is TGTGCCAGCAGCTTATACCCACCTTCGGGACAGATTAATTCACCCCTCCACTTT. Encoded protein: CASSLYPPSGQINSPLHF. The rearrangement joins TRBV7-6 to TRBJ1-6, with TRBD1 matching 7 bases. This CDR3 spans 18 amino acids. V lost 2 bases to trimming and J lost 6 bases; unmatched junction nucleotides: 13. In germline, CDR1 is SGHVS, CDR2 FNYEAQ. The entire variable domain, with the rest obtained from reference TRBV7-6 and TRBJ1-6, is as follows: GAGVSQSPRYKVTKRGQDVALRCDPISGHVSLYWYRQALGQGPEFLTYFNYEAQQDKSGLPNDRFSAERPEGSISTLTIQRTEQRDSAMYRCASSLYPPSGQINSPLHFGNGTRLTVT.

This chain links TRBV19 with TRBJ2-7, with D uncertain. Germline loops: CDR1 LNHDA, CDR2 SQIVND (reference sequence). V was pared by 3 bases and J by 0 bases, with 6 bases between. The CDR3 contains 13 residues. The CDR3 DNA reads as TGTGCCAGTAGTATTAGGTTCTCCTACGAGCAGTACTTC. Translated: CASSIRFSYEQYF.

The chain employs TRBV7-6 and TRBJ2-6, with 9 bases that match TRBD1. From germline, CDR1 is SGHVS and CDR2 FNYEAQ. This CDR3 spans 15 amino acids. The J segment lost 4 bases and the V segment lost 7 bases, leaving 5 bases of the junction unmatched. The CDR3 here is CASNNRGQGANVLTF. The CDR3 DNA reads TGTGCCAGCAACAACAGGGGGCAGGGGGCCAACGTCCTGACTTTC.

This clone was observed once. J is TRBJ2-5 and V is TRBV6-5; D ambiguous. Trimming took 2 bases from V and 5 from J, leaving 3 bases between them. The germline CDR1 and CDR2 sequences are MNHEY and SVGAGI. The CDR3 spans 11 residues. The CDR3 region is CASSYMETQYF. CDR3 DNA: TGTGCCAGCAGTTACATGGAGACCCAGTACTTC.

This clone showed up just once. The chain carries TRBV19 and TRBJ1-5, with 7 bases identical to TRBD1. The germline CDR1 and CDR2 sequences are LNHDA and SQIVND (reference sequence). The CDR3 is 16 amino acids. This CDR3 is CATRGGGPNSNQPQHF. CDR3 bases: TGTGCTACGAGAGGAGGGGGCCCCAATAGCAATCAGCCCCAGCATTTT.

V gene TRBV6-5 combines with J gene TRBJ1-1, with 10 nucleotides matching TRBD1. This CDR3 contains 15 residues. V dropped 6 bases and J dropped 5; count of bases not matched to a gene: 9. The germline V gene encodes CDR1 MNHEY and CDR2 SVGAGI. The CDR3 loop is CASRSFGTGETEAFF. CDR3 in DNA: TGTGCCAGCAGGTCTTTCGGGACAGGGGAAACTGAAGCTTTCTTT.

J is TRBJ2-4 and V is TRBV7-9; maybe TRBD2 (6 bases). Trimming shortened V by 1 base and J by 0 bases, and 10 bases separated the two germline ends. Germline V gene sequence: CDR1 SEHNR, CDR2 FQNEAQ (reference sequence). The CDR3 runs 16 residues. The CDR3 coding sequence is TGTGCCAGCAGCTTAGGCGGGGTGATAGCCAAAAACATTCAGTACTTC. It encodes CASSLGGVIAKNIQYF. The whole variable domain, filled in from reference TRBV7-9 and TRBJ2-4, reads DTGVSQNPRHKITKRGQNVTFRCDPISEHNRLYWYRQTLGQGPEFLTYFQNEAQLEKSRLLSDRFSAERPKGSFSTLEIQRTEQGDSAMYLCASSLGGVIAKNIQYFGAGTRLSVL.

The chain couples TRBV6-5 to TRBJ2-5; D is uncertain. With 4 bases removed from V and 7 bases from J, the gap between germline ends came to 7 bases. The CDR3 length is 11 residues. Per germline, CDR1 MNHEY and CDR2 SVGAGI. This CDR3 is CASSLTVTQYF. DNA of the CDR3: TGTGCCAGCAGTTTGACGGTGACCCAGTACTTC.

About this clone itself: The sample contains more than one DNA sequence encoding this CDR3. V gene TRBV4-1 combines with J gene TRBJ1-2; tentatively, D is TRBD1 (5 bases). CDR3 size: 17 residues. The germline V and J ends were trimmed by 1 base and 6 bases, with 21 bases remaining between them. Germline V gives CDR1 MGHRA, CDR2 YSYEKL. CDR3 protein: CASSQGILRGKEDGYTF. The CDR3 DNA follows: TGCGCCAGCAGCCAAGGAATCCTGAGGGGCAAGGAAGATGGCTACACCTTC.

The J gene is TRBJ2-1, the V gene TRBV5-8; 12 nucleotides line up with TRBD2. This CDR3 has 16 residues. J gave up 8 bases and V 0 bases, and 6 bases lay outside the gene matches. CDR1 is SGHTS, CDR2 YDEGEE, per germline. The CDR3 reads CASSLARLAGVDEQFF. The CDR3 nucleotides read TGTGCCAGCAGCTTGGCCCGACTAGCGGGGGTGGATGAGCAGTTCTTC.

Here the CDR3 DNA reads TGTGCCAGCAGTCCTCGGGGAGGCACGGGCACTGAAGCTTTCTTT. This sequence encodes CASSPRGGTGTEAFF. The chain is built from TRBV6-5 and TRBJ1-1; D not certain. CDR1 and CDR2 from the germline V gene are MNHEY and SVGAGI. Trimming took off 5 bases at V and 4 bases at J, with 17 bases between the two ends. The CDR3 contains 15 residues.

The rearrangement joins TRBV5-1 to TRBJ2-7; D is unresolved. The CDR3 loop spans 13 amino acids. V was pared by 0 bases and J by 4 bases, with 8 bases between. Germline-derived CDR1 and CDR2 are SGHRS and YFSETQ. CDR3 residues: CASSLGLLYEQYF. The CDR3 DNA reads as TGCGCCAGCAGCTTGGGACTTTTATACGAGCAGTACTTC.

This chain joins TRBV5-1 and TRBJ1-1; 7 nucleotides match TRBD1. Germline V gene data show CDR1 as SGHRS and CDR2 as YFSETQ. The CDR3 extends over 13 amino acids. After removal of 4 bases from V and 4 bases from J, the junction contained 4 bases not matched to a gene. The CDR3 spells CASSPAGGTEAFF. Written as DNA, the CDR3 is TGCGCCAGCAGCCCCGCAGGGGGCACTGAAGCTTTCTTT.

The chain uses TRBV2 and TRBJ1-2; no reliable D call. Germline V CDR1 and CDR2: SNHLY, FYNNEI. Trimming removed 2 bases from V and 8 bases from J, with 9 bases in between. CDR3 length equals 12 residues. CDR3 residues: CASSELWEGYTF. CDR3 bases: TGTGCCAGCAGTGAACTTTGGGAGGGCTACACCTTC.

The rearrangement links TRBV3-1 (or the pseudogene TRBV3-2) to TRBJ2-1; 15 positions match TRBD2. CDR3 length: 16 residues. The V segment lost 2 bases and the J segment 15 bases; nucleotides outside the gene matches: 11. CDR1 is LGHDT and CDR2 is YNNKEL in the germline V gene (reference sequence). The CDR3 sequence: CASSQSWTSGGAGPFF. CDR3 DNA sequence: TGTGCCAGCAGCCAATCATGGACTAGCGGGGGGGCGGGACCGTTCTTC.

The CDR3 DNA reads as TGTGCCTGGAGAACTCCCTGGGGGCGGGGGGGCCGTGATACGCAGTATTTT. It yields the protein CAWRTPWGRGGRDTQYF. The V gene is TRBV30, the J gene TRBJ2-3, with 9 bases identical to TRBD2. The CDR3 contains 17 residues. Germline lookup yields CDR1 GTSNPN and CDR2 SVGIG (reference sequence). The V segment lost 3 bases and the J segment 6 bases; nucleotides outside the gene matches: 16. The variable domain in full, completed from reference TRBV30 and TRBJ2-3, reads SQTIHQWPATLVQPVGSPLSLECTVEGTSNPNLYWYRQAAGRGLQLLFYSVGIGQISSEVPQNLSASRPQDRQFILSSKKLLLSDSGFYLCAWRTPWGRGGRDTQYFGPGTRLTVL.

The chain couples TRBV28 to TRBJ2-5, with 8 bases aligning to TRBD1. The V segment lost 4 bases and the J segment 6 bases; nucleotides outside the gene matches: 13. In germline, CDR1 is MDHEN, CDR2 SYDVKM. CDR3 length equals 16 residues. The CDR3 loop reads CASSSTGAGGGKTQYF. The DNA for the CDR3 is TGTGCCAGCAGTTCTACGGGGGCAGGGGGCGGGAAGACCCAGTACTTC.

The CDR3 sequence is CASSRSPLHF. CDR3 sequence (DNA): TGTGCCAGCAGTCGTTCACCCCTCCACTTT. The chain joins TRBV5-8 to TRBJ1-6; no reliable D call. The germline gives CDR1 SGHTS, CDR2 YDEGEE. This CDR3 has 10 residues. V lost 5 bases, J lost 9 bases, and 3 bases lay in between.

The chain uses TRBV5-1 and TRBJ2-2; TRBD1 aligns across 7 bases. Germline trimming cut 4 bases from V and 1 base from J; bases unmatched to any gene: 4. The CDR3 is made up of 15 amino acids. Germline CDR1 and CDR2: SGHRS and YFSETQ. This chain's CDR3 is CASSTGQRNTGELFF. In DNA form, the CDR3 reads TGCGCCAGCAGCACGGGACAGCGGAACACCGGGGAGCTGTTTTTT. The entire variable domain, with the rest obtained from reference TRBV5-1 and TRBJ2-2, is as follows: KAGVTQTPRYLIKTRGQQVTLSCSPISGHRSVSWYQQTPGQGLQFLFEYFSETQRNKGNFPGRFSGRQFSNSRSEMNVSTLELGDSALYLCASSTGQRNTGELFFGEGSRLTVL.

The rearrangement links TRBV6-5 to TRBJ2-7; D may be TRBD2 (7 bases). The V gene lost 6 bases and the J gene lost 1 base, with 16 bases spanning the gap. Germline V lookup: CDR1 MNHEY, CDR2 SVGAGI. The CDR3 totals 15 residues. The CDR3: CASSSKGGYSYEQYF. CDR3 in DNA: TGTGCCAGCAGCTCTAAGGGGGGGTATTCCTACGAGCAGTACTTC.

The chain combines TRBV7-8 with TRBJ2-7, with TRBD1 matching over 9 bases. The V and J ends lost 5 bases and 4 bases, in that order; junction bases with no gene match: 6. The CDR3 totals 14 residues. CDR1 is SGHVS and CDR2 is FQNEAQ in the germline V gene. CDR3 bases: TGTGCCAGCAGCCAGACAGGGGGAGGATACGAGCAGTACTTC. Translation: CASSQTGGGYEQYF.

The rearrangement joins TRBV28 to TRBJ2-7; D might be TRBD1 (6 bases). The CDR3 runs 16 residues. From germline, CDR1 is MDHEN and CDR2 SYDVKM. Between the trimmed V and J ends, which lost 4 bases and 1 base, there was a span of 17 bases. The CDR3 sequence is CASSSPQRDISYEQYF. CDR3 DNA: TGTGCCAGCAGTTCCCCTCAACGGGACATATCCTACGAGCAGTACTTC.

The chain combines TRBV29-1 with TRBJ1-2; no clear D gene. The CDR3 sequence is 12 residues long. The germline V gene has CDR1 SQVTM and CDR2 ANQGSEA. V lost 7 bases to trimming and J lost 4 bases, with 13 bases between them. CDR3 region: CSAGEGGYGYTF. In nucleotides, the CDR3 is TGCAGCGCGGGAGAGGGAGGCTATGGCTACACCTTC.

This clone was detected only once. This chain links TRBV4-3 with TRBJ1-4; D gene uncertain. This CDR3 spans 16 amino acids. CDR1 and CDR2 from the germline V gene are LGHNA and YSLEER. The V gene lost 4 bases and the J gene lost 8 bases, with 20 bases spanning the gap. CDR3 DNA: TGCGCCAGCAGCCCGTACGAGGGCGCAGCCCCCGAAAAACTGTTTTTT. Translated, it gives CASSPYEGAAPEKLFF.

V usage is TRBV27 and J usage is TRBJ2-7; 10 bases map to TRBD1. CDR1 is MNHEY, CDR2 SMNVEV, per germline (reference sequence). The CDR3 length is 15 residues. The junction had 7 bases not matched to a gene; V was cut back by 4 bases and J by 4 bases. CDR3 sequence: CASSSAGQGSYEQYF. The CDR3 bases are TGTGCCAGCAGTTCAGCGGGACAGGGGTCGTACGAGCAGTACTTC.

The chain has TRBV18 and TRBJ2-7, with a weak D call TRBD2 (6 bases). Germline CDR1 is KGHSH and CDR2 is LQKENI. V lost 1 base to trimming and J lost 3 bases, with 16 bases between them. The CDR3 is made up of 16 amino acids. CDR3 in DNA: TGTGCCAGCTCACCACGTCTAGTCGCGGGGAACTACGAGCAGTACTTC. Amino acids: CASSPRLVAGNYEQYF.

The chain employs TRBV23-1 and TRBJ1-3; tentative D call: TRBD1 (5 bases). TRBV23-1 falls under the ORF class, with uncertain function. V lost 4 bases to trimming and J lost 0 bases, with 19 bases between them. CDR3 length equals 18 residues. The CDR3 loop is CASSRRGKTSTSGNTIYF. DNA for the CDR3: TGCGCCAGCAGTCGGCGGGGGAAAACCTCAACCTCTGGAAACACCATATATTTT.

The chain combines TRBV2 with TRBJ2-5, with no clear D. In germline, CDR1 is SNHLY, CDR2 FYNNEI. This CDR3 is built from 13 residues. V was shortened by 8 bases and J by 3 bases, with 13 bases between the two germline ends. As DNA, the CDR3 is TGTGCCAGCGCAACTGCCCAAAAAGAGACCCAGTACTTC. Its translation is CASATAQKETQYF. The full variable domain, with the rest looked up from reference TRBV2 and TRBJ2-5, is EPEVTQTPSHQVTQMGQEVILRCVPISNHLYFYWYRQILGQKVEFLVSFYNNEISEKSEIFDDQFSVERPDGSNFTLKIRSTKLEDSAMYFCASATAQKETQYFGPGTRLLVL.